The clone carrying this T cell receptor beta chain has ten or more counts. Its antigen is unknown. These data belong to a study of naive and memory T cell subsets. The study's findings and limits: No ground truth validated the naive and memory repertoire findings.

Two oligonucleotides, mixed equimolar, formed the beta constant-region primer covering TRBC1 and TRBC2. TCRdb passed the UMI-ligation and nested PCR reads through MiXCR, listing each CDR3 protein once. The table shows 65,000 to 85,000 distinct CDR3 sequences, with less than 15% occurring only once. The sequence came from a human donor in good health. What was sequenced was central memory CD4+ T cells from blood.

The CDR3: CASSTNREDTQYF. The CDR3 DNA reads as TGTGCCAGCAGCACAAACAGAGAGGATACGCAGTATTTT. This rearrangement joins TRBV5-4 to TRBJ2-3, with D hard to call. The CDR3 covers 13 residues. V lost 4 bases and J lost 6, with 12 bases in between. Germline V gives CDR1 SGHNT, CDR2 YYREEE (reference sequence).